This T cell receptor beta chain was profiled in a study of blood T cell repertoires in COVID-19. V lost 1 base and J lost 8; bases outside the gene matches: 9. CDR1 and CDR2 from the germline V gene are MDHEN and SYDVKM. The CDR3 is 15 amino acids. Repertoires were generated with immunoSEQ multiplex PCR, while TCRdb's copy carries only in-frame clones and drops some. Of approximately 360,000 clones detected, 89% appear once; the ten largest clones hold around 1.2%. This clone was detected a few times. This TCR came from a man in his forties with acute or convalescent COVID-19. Material: peripheral blood. The J gene is TRBJ1-2, the V gene TRBV28; 8 bases align to TRBD1. The CDR3 loop is CASSLLAGGVKGYTF. CDR3 in DNA: TGTGCCAGCAGTTTATTGGCAGGGGGCGTAAAAGGCTACACCTTC.